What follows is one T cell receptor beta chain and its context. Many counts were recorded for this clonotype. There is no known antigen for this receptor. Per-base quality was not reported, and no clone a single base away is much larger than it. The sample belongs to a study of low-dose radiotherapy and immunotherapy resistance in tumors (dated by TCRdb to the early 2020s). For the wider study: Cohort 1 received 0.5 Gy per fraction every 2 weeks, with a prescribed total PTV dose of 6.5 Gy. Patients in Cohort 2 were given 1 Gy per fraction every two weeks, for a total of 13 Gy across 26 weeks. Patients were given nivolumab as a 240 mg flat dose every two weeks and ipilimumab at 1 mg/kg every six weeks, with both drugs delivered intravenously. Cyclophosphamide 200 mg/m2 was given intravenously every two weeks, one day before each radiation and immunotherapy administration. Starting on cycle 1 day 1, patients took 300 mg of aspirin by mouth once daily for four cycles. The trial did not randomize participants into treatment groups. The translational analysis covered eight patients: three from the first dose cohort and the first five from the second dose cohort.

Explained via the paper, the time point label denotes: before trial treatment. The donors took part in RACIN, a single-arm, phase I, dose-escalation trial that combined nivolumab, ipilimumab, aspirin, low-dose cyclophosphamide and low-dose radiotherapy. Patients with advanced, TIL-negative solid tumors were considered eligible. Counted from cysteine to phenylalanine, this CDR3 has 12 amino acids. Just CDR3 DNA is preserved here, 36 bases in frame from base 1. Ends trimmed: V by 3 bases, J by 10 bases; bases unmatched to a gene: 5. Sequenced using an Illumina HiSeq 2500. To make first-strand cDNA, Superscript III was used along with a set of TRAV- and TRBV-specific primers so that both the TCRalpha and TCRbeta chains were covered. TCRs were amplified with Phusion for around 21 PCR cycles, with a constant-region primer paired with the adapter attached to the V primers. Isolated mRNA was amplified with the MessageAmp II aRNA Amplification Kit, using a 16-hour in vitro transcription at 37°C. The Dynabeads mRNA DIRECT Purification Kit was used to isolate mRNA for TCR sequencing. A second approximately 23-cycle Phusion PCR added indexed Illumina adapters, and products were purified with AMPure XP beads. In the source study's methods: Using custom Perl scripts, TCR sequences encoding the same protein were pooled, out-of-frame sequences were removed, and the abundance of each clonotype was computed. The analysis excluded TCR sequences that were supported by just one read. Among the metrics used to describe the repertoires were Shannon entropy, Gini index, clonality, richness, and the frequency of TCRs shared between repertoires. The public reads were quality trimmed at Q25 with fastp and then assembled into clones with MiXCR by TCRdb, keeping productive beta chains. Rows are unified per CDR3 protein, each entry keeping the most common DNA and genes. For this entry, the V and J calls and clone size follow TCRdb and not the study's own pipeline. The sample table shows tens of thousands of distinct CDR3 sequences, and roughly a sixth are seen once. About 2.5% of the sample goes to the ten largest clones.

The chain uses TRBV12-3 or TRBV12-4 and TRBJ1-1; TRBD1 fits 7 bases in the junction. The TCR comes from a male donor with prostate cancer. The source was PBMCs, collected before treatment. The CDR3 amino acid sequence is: CASSLMRQGAFF. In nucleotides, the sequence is TGTGCCAGCAGTTTGATGAGACAGGGAGCTTTCTTT.